These 27 T cell receptor beta chains share one sample of origin, sequenced in a study of T cell repertoires in ileal Crohn's disease. The repertoire was sequenced with immunoSEQ multiplex PCR; TCRdb's copy has only in-frame clones and lacks some. The table has approximately 14,000 clones, about 85% seen once; the top ten hold over 3.5%. Sequencing input: ileal tissue. Receptor source: an adult with Crohn's disease.

This sequence joins TRBV10-2 and TRBJ1-3, with TRBD1 matching 7 bases. Per germline, CDR1 WSHSY and CDR2 SAAADI. Trimming at V came to 2 bases and at J to 7 bases, leaving 5 bases not matched to a gene. The CDR3 has 14 amino acids. CDR3 loop: CASSEDRVTNTIYF. In nucleotides, the CDR3 is TGCGCCAGCAGTGAGGACAGGGTGACGAACACCATATATTTT.

The chain's CDR3 is CASSHWDIPYEQYF. DNA for the CDR3: TGCGCCAGCAGCCACTGGGACATACCTTACGAGCAGTACTTC. V usage is TRBV4-1 and J usage is TRBJ2-7, with D possibly matching TRBD1 (6 bases). With 3 bases removed from V and 4 bases from J, the gap between germline ends came to 13 bases. Looked up from germline, CDR1 is MGHRA and CDR2 is YSYEKL. The CDR3 runs to 14 residues.

As DNA, the CDR3 is TGTGCTAGTGGTTTGGTCTCAGGGAAGGTTGGGGAGACCCAGTACTTC. Protein sequence: CASGLVSGKVGETQYF. The chain joins TRBV12-5 to TRBJ2-5, with D perhaps matching TRBD1 (5 bases). This CDR3 comprises 16 residues. Trimming removed 0 bases at V and 5 bases at J, with 16 bases between. Germline CDR1 and CDR2: LGHNT and FRNRAP.

This rearrangement joins TRBV4-2 to TRBJ2-7; 11 positions agree with TRBD2. The CDR3 sequence is 18 residues long. The ends lost 0 bases at V and 2 bases at J; junction bases unmatched: 9. In germline, CDR1 is LGHNA, CDR2 YNFKEQ. The CDR3 here is CASSQDPLAGGRAYEQYF. CDR3 coding DNA: TGTGCCAGCAGCCAAGACCCCCTAGCGGGAGGTAGGGCCTACGAGCAGTACTTC.

The rearrangement links TRBV18 to TRBJ2-3; perhaps TRBD2 as D (7 bases). V lost 0 bases, J lost 6 bases, and 13 bases lay in between. The CDR3 length is 15 residues. Germline CDR1 KGHSH, CDR2 LQKENI. The CDR3 DNA follows: TGTGCCAGCTCACCACCGAGGGGGGGCTTCGATACGCAGTATTTT. It encodes CASSPPRGGFDTQYF.

The chain combines TRBV30 with TRBJ1-2; no definite D call. Germline lookup yields CDR1 GTSNPN and CDR2 SVGIG (reference sequence). Trimming stripped 2 bases from V and 2 bases from J, with 12 bases between. The CDR3 extends over 14 amino acids. CDR3 nucleotides: TGTGCCTGGAGTCTCTCGGGGTTGAACTATGGCTACACCTTC. Protein: CAWSLSGLNYGYTF.

The V and J genes are TRBV18 and TRBJ1-2; D unclear. CDR3 length: 14 residues. The germline gives CDR1 KGHSH, CDR2 LQKENI. Trimming pared 4 bases from V and 1 base from J, leaving 10 bases between. In DNA form, the CDR3 reads TGTGCCAGCTCACTACTCACAGATAACTATGGCTACACCTTC. It yields the protein CASSLLTDNYGYTF. The full variable domain, completed using reference TRBV18 and TRBJ1-2, is NAGVMQNPRHLVRRRGQEARLRCSPMKGHSHVYWYRQLPEEGLKFMVYLQKENIIDESGMPKERFSAEFPKEGPSILRIQQVVRGDSAAYFCASSLLTDNYGYTFGSGTRLTVV.

This chain connects TRBV10-3 to TRBJ1-1, with 8 bases matching TRBD1. This CDR3 region has 14 residues. Germline CDR1 reads ENHRY; CDR2 reads SYGVKD. Unmatched junction bases numbered 6, after V lost 5 bases and J lost 4 bases. Here the CDR3 reads CAISIDRGLTEAFF. The CDR3 nucleotides read TGTGCCATCAGTATCGACAGGGGTCTCACTGAAGCTTTCTTT.

V usage is TRBV7-6 and J usage is TRBJ1-6, with D tentatively TRBD1 (6 bases). The V gene lost 3 bases and the J gene lost 5 bases, with 8 bases spanning the gap. The germline CDR1 and CDR2 sequences are SGHVS and FNYEAQ. CDR3 size: 14 residues. Here the CDR3 reads CASSFQGNNSPLHF. The DNA of the CDR3 is TGTGCCAGCAGCTTTCAGGGGAATAATTCACCCCTCCACTTT.

The chain carries TRBV7-2 and TRBJ1-5, with 7 bases lining up with TRBD1. From germline, CDR1 is SGHTA and CDR2 FQGNSA. CDR3 length: 14 amino acids. V gave up 8 bases and J gave up 0 bases; unmatched junction bases: 4. The CDR3 loop is CASGTAYSNQPQHF. The CDR3 DNA sequence: TGTGCCAGCGGGACAGCCTATAGCAATCAGCCCCAGCATTTT.

The chain has TRBV6-1 and TRBJ2-2; 8 nucleotides agree with TRBD1. The germline gives CDR1 MNHNS, CDR2 SASEGT. The CDR3 extends over 15 amino acids. V was clipped by 6 bases and J by 1 base; unmatched bases: 4. The DNA of the CDR3 is TGTGCCAGCAGACCAGACAGGGGGAACACCGGGGAGCTGTTTTTT. Protein sequence: CASRPDRGNTGELFF.

The V and J genes are TRBV5-6 and TRBJ2-3; TRBD2 matches at 8 bases. The CDR3 has 15 residues. Per germline, CDR1 SGHDT and CDR2 YYEEEE. Trimming took 4 bases from V and 6 from J; bases not matched to a gene: 10. The CDR3 reads CASSGDAGGTDTQYF. CDR3 nucleotide sequence: TGTGCCAGCAGCGGCGATGCGGGAGGAACCGATACGCAGTATTTT. Complete variable domain (other parts from reference TRBV5-6 and TRBJ2-3): DAGVTQSPTHLIKTRGQQVTLRCSPKSGHDTVSWYQQALGQGPQFIFQYYEEEERQRGNFPDRFSGHQFPNYSSELNVNALLLGDSALYLCASSGDAGGTDTQYFGPGTRLTVL.

This chain links TRBV5-1 with TRBJ1-6, with 10 positions matching TRBD1. CDR1 is SGHRS and CDR2 is YFSETQ in the germline V gene. CDR3 length equals 16 residues. After removal of 2 bases from V and 7 bases from J, the junction contained 6 bases not matched to a gene. The CDR3 is CASSFEPGQGNSPLHF. For the CDR3, the DNA is TGCGCCAGCAGCTTTGAACCGGGACAGGGGAATTCACCCCTCCACTTT.

The V and J genes are TRBV5-1 and TRBJ2-5; 9 bases align to TRBD1. Germline V gene lookup returns CDR1 SGHRS and CDR2 YFSETQ. The CDR3 covers 16 residues. With V trimmed by 1 base and J by 0 bases, 4 bases remained unmatched. CDR3 region: CASSLPGDRDQETQYF. The CDR3 DNA follows: TGCGCCAGCAGCTTGCCCGGGGACAGGGACCAAGAGACCCAGTACTTC.

CDR3 DNA sequence: TGCGCCAGCAGCTTGGCCCAAAGCTCGGTCTACGAGCAGTACTTC. As protein: CASSLAQSSVYEQYF. The chain uses TRBV5-1 and TRBJ2-7; unclear D gene. V gave up 0 bases and J gave up 3 bases, with 13 bases separating them. Germline V gene sequence: CDR1 SGHRS, CDR2 YFSETQ. This CDR3 is built from 15 residues.

The chain is built from TRBV11-1 and TRBJ2-6; possibly TRBD1 for D (6 bases). The V end lost 4 bases, the J end lost 0 bases, and 10 bases lay between the germline ends. The CDR3 runs to 16 residues. Germline V CDR1 and CDR2: SGHAT, FQDESV (reference sequence). CDR3 amino acids: CASSYDRSSGANVLTF. The CDR3 nucleotides are TGTGCCAGCAGCTACGACAGGAGCTCTGGGGCCAACGTCCTGACTTTC.

The chain is built from TRBV9 and TRBJ2-7; D perhaps matches TRBD2 (6 bases). V was pared by 4 bases and J by 5 bases, with 16 bases between. CDR3 length equals 14 residues. CDR1 is SGDLS, CDR2 YYNGEE, per germline. The CDR3 DNA is TGTGCCAGCAGCCCGTTCTTCGGGAGCGACGAGCAGTACTTC. Translating gives CASSPFFGSDEQYF.

This clone is a singleton in its sample. The chain couples TRBV5-1 to TRBJ1-2; a weak D match, TRBD1 (6 bases). The V end lost 0 bases, the J end lost 1 base, and 7 bases lay between the germline ends. The CDR3 has 14 amino acids. The germline V gene encodes CDR1 SGHRS and CDR2 YFSETQ. In nucleotides, the CDR3 is TGCGCCAGCAGCTTGGGACAGGATAACTATGGCTACACCTTC. Protein sequence: CASSLGQDNYGYTF.

In this sample, this clone turned up once. The rearrangement joins TRBV7-2 to TRBJ2-1; 7 bases align to TRBD1. The CDR3 runs to 17 residues. V was clipped by 0 bases and J by 3 bases; unmatched bases: 8. Per germline, CDR1 SGHTA and CDR2 FQGNSA. The CDR3 DNA follows: TGTGCCAGCAGCTTAGCGGAGGCAGGGGGTAGCTACAATGAGCAGTTCTTC. Its protein is CASSLAEAGGSYNEQFF.

V gene TRBV5-1 combines with J gene TRBJ2-7; D perhaps matches TRBD1 (6 bases). Between the trimmed V and J ends, which lost 4 bases and 6 bases, there was a span of 17 bases. In germline, CDR1 is SGHRS, CDR2 YFSETQ. The CDR3 loop spans 14 amino acids. The CDR3 DNA reads as TGCGCCAGCAGCCCGTGGGGGCCTTCTGGCGAGCAGTACTTC. Protein sequence: CASSPWGPSGEQYF.

This chain uses TRBV18 with TRBJ2-7; TRBD1 matches at 7 bases. J gave up 2 bases and V 4 bases, and 2 bases lay outside the gene matches. Per germline, CDR1 KGHSH and CDR2 LQKENI. The CDR3 consists of 13 residues. CDR3 protein: CASSRQGTYEQYF. The CDR3 DNA reads as TGTGCCAGCTCACGACAGGGTACCTACGAGCAGTACTTC.

The chain employs TRBV7-3 and TRBJ2-2; weak D call: TRBD1 (5 bases). Trimming shortened V by 7 bases and J by 7 bases, and 16 bases separated the two germline ends. The CDR3 covers 14 residues. Germline loops: CDR1 SGHTA, CDR2 FQGTGA. The CDR3 loop is CASKLQGTVGELFF. The CDR3 DNA sequence: TGTGCCAGCAAACTCCAGGGTACTGTCGGGGAGCTGTTTTTT.

V is TRBV21-1 and J is TRBJ2-7; the DNA was not used to check the table's D call, TRBD2. TRBV21-1 counts as a pseudogene. The CDR3 runs 23 residues. In nucleotides, the CDR3 is TGTGCCAGCAGCAAGAAATGTGGTTTGGGGGCTGGGCTCGGCGGGAGAAAGTCTCGGGAGCAGTACTTC. Translation: CASSKKCGLGAGLGGRKSREQYF.

V is TRBV19 and J is TRBJ2-3; 9 bases match TRBD2. The J segment lost 3 bases and the V segment lost 2 bases, leaving 6 bases of the junction unmatched. The CDR3 length is 16 residues. Germline-derived CDR1 and CDR2 are LNHDA and SQIVND (reference sequence). CDR3 bases: TGTGCCAGTAGTATACTAAGAGCGGGGGGAACAGATACGCAGTATTTT. Residues: CASSILRAGGTDTQYF.

CDR3 DNA: TGTGCTAGTGGTTTGGCCGCGGGCACGGGCTACGAGCAGTACTTC. This translates into CASGLAAGTGYEQYF. The chain combines TRBV12-5 with TRBJ2-7, with D possibly TRBD2 on 5 matching bases. V was clipped by 1 base and J by 3 bases, with 13 bases between them. Germline lookup yields CDR1 LGHNT and CDR2 FRNRAP. The CDR3 sequence is 15 residues long.

The V call is TRBV7-3, the J call TRBJ2-2; weak D call: TRBD1 (6 bases). The ends were cut back, 5 bases at V and 2 bases at J, with 12 bases in the middle. The CDR3 has 15 amino acids. Germline-derived CDR1 and CDR2 are SGHTA and FQGTGA. DNA of the CDR3: TGTGCCAGCAGCCTCGACAGGTACAACACCGGGGAGCTGTTTTTT. Amino acids: CASSLDRYNTGELFF. Filled out from reference TRBV7-3 and TRBJ2-2, the complete variable domain reads GAGVSQTPSNKVTEKGKYVELRCDPISGHTALYWYRQSLGQGPEFLIYFQGTGAADDSGLPNDRFFAVRPEGSVSTLKIQRTERGDSAVYLCASSLDRYNTGELFFGEGSRLTVL.

CDR3 coding DNA: TGTGCCAGCTCACCGGGGGACATTAACGGCTACACCTTC. Protein sequence: CASSPGDINGYTF. The V call is TRBV18, the J call TRBJ1-2, with D possibly matching TRBD1 (6 bases). The CDR3 is 13 residues long. V lost 3 bases and J 8 bases, leaving 13 bases between the germline ends. CDR1 is KGHSH, CDR2 LQKENI, per germline.